A single sample gave rise to the 10 T cell receptor beta chains below, sequenced in a study of Ad26.COV2.S vaccination and SARS-CoV-2 variants. Sequencing was performed with immunoSEQ multiplex PCR; in TCRdb, only in-frame clones are kept and a portion is missing. The sample yields a few hundred thousand clones, roughly 91% seen once. Treatment meaning: about 20 received Ad26.COV2.S at low or high dose, single or two shots; 5 received placebo; per-sample allocation not given. Day 63 after the first injection of vaccine or placebo was the sampling time. The material was peripheral blood, obtained in a trial of Ad26.COV2.S vaccine versus placebo. These receptors were obtained from a person aged 18 to 65 who received the Ad26.COV2.S COVID-19 vaccine or a placebo.

The chain recombines TRBV6-5 with TRBJ1-6, with D unclear. V dropped 6 bases and J dropped 10 bases, with 16 bases sitting between them. Germline V gene sequence: CDR1 MNHEY, CDR2 SVGAGI. This CDR3 is 14 amino acids long. CDR3 amino acids: CASSVYRGNSPLHF. Written as DNA, the CDR3 is TGTGCCAGCAGCGTCTATAGAGGGAACTCACCCCTCCACTTT.

The rearrangement uses TRBV20-1 and TRBJ2-1, with D uncertain. Trimming took off 3 bases at V and 0 bases at J, with 12 bases between the two ends. Germline assignment: CDR1 DFQATT and CDR2 SNEGSKA (reference sequence). The CDR3 is made up of 15 amino acids. This chain's CDR3 is CSASGEVSSYNEQFF. In nucleotides, the CDR3 is TGCAGTGCTAGTGGTGAGGTAAGCTCCTACAATGAGCAGTTCTTC.

This clone has only one observation. This chain links TRBV6-1 with TRBJ1-5; tentative D call: TRBD1 (6 bases). Trimming took 1 base from V and 6 from J, leaving 7 bases between them. There are 13 residues in the CDR3. Germline lookup yields CDR1 MNHNS and CDR2 SASEGT. CDR3 sequence: CASSEEGVQPQHF. For the CDR3, the DNA is TGTGCCAGCAGTGAAGAGGGGGTTCAGCCCCAGCATTTT.

The rearrangement uses TRBV5-6 and TRBJ2-5; TRBD1 aligns across 7 bases. The trim removed 3 bases at V and 3 bases at J, leaving 11 bases unmatched. The CDR3 consists of 16 residues. Germline V lookup: CDR1 SGHDT, CDR2 YYEEEE. DNA for the CDR3: TGTGCCAGCAGCTGGGGCCCGGGACAGACGAAAGAGACCCAGTACTTC. This sequence encodes CASSWGPGQTKETQYF.

CDR3 coding DNA: TGCGCCAGCAGCTTGCCCTGGGAGGGGAGAAGAGGATACGAGCAGTACTTC. Translation: CASSLPWEGRRGYEQYF. The rearrangement uses TRBV5-1 and TRBJ2-7, with 7 nucleotides matching TRBD2. V was clipped by 1 base and J by 4 bases; unmatched bases: 14. Germline V CDR1 and CDR2: SGHRS, YFSETQ. CDR3 size: 17 residues.

This clone was seen a few times. The chain is built from TRBV5-1 and TRBJ2-5; 9 nucleotides agree with TRBD2. Looked up from germline, CDR1 is SGHRS and CDR2 is YFSETQ. Losses at the gene ends were 4 bases for V and 3 bases for J; bases not matched to a gene: 10. The CDR3 runs to 16 residues. For the CDR3, the DNA is TGCGCCAGCAGCACCCTGGGTGCGGGGGGGGAAGAGACCCAGTACTTC. It specifies CASSTLGAGGEETQYF.

The chain employs TRBV12-3 or TRBV12-4 and TRBJ1-1, with D uncertain. This CDR3 comprises 13 residues. V was clipped by 3 bases and J by 1 base, with 6 bases between them. For the CDR3, the DNA is TGTGCCAGCAGTTTTGTGGAGAACACTGAAGCTTTCTTT. Protein product: CASSFVENTEAFF.

The chain uses TRBV7-3 and TRBJ1-1, with D possibly being TRBD1 (5 bases). Trimming left V 6 bases short and J 8 bases short, with 16 bases between. This CDR3 spans 13 amino acids. Germline CDR1 reads SGHTA; CDR2 reads FQGTGA. CDR3 loop: CASSGSLPGEAFF. The CDR3 bases are TGTGCCAGCAGTGGGAGTCTGCCAGGGGAAGCTTTCTTT. Combining the CDR3 with reference TRBV7-3 and TRBJ1-1 gives the whole variable domain GAGVSQTPSNKVTEKGKYVELRCDPISGHTALYWYRQSLGQGPEFLIYFQGTGAADDSGLPNDRFFAVRPEGSVSTLKIQRTERGDSAVYLCASSGSLPGEAFFGQGTRLTVV.

The chain has TRBV3-1 (or the pseudogene TRBV3-2) and TRBJ2-5; D is possibly TRBD2 (6 bases). There are 16 residues in the CDR3. In germline, CDR1 is LGHDT, CDR2 YNNKEL (reference sequence). With 4 bases removed from V and 5 bases from J, the gap between germline ends came to 20 bases. For the CDR3, the DNA is TGTGCCAGCAGCCGTAGAACCCCGGGGGACGGGGAGACCCAGTACTTC. Translation gives CASSRRTPGDGETQYF.

The chain links TRBV5-6 to TRBJ2-2, with 9 nucleotides matching TRBD1. The V gene end was trimmed by 4 bases and the J gene end by 3 bases; junction bases not matched to a gene: 7. CDR1 is SGHDT, CDR2 YYEEEE, per germline. This CDR3 region has 16 residues. CDR3 protein: CASSLGDRVDTGELFF. The CDR3 DNA is TGTGCCAGCAGCCTAGGGGACAGGGTGGACACCGGGGAGCTGTTTTTT.